The clone carrying this TCR beta chain was observed a few times. Its antigen remains unknown. The record originates from a study of OX40 agonist ivuxolimab in advanced cancers. Data came from immunoSEQ multiplex PCR; TCRdb stores just in-frame clones and leaves some out. The sample records about 150,000 clones, roughly 94% being singletons. General study points: Expanded clones belonging to CD8+ T cells outnumbered, on average, those of CD4+.

The TCR sequence derives from an adult with an advanced solid tumor such as melanoma, head and neck, liver or kidney cancer. Sequenced here: CD4+ or CD8+ T cells sorted from blood, sampled in a trial of the OX40 agonist ivuxolimab.

The DNA for the CDR3 is TGTGCCAGCAGTGCTCTGGGCGGCAATCAGCCCCAGCATTTT. Protein sequence: CASSALGGNQPQHF. The chain carries TRBV6-4 and TRBJ1-5, with unresolved D. Germline V gene data show CDR1 as MRHNA and CDR2 as SNTAGT. Trimming took off 4 bases at V and 2 bases at J, with 9 bases between the two ends. The CDR3 loop spans 14 amino acids.